The 26 T cell receptor beta chains in this list originate from one sample, sequenced in a study of cytomegalovirus exposure and HLA in healthy donors. The PCR used 60 Vbeta and 13 Jbeta primers. Assay used: immunoSEQ multiplex PCR; TCRdb lists only in-frame clones, some missing. The data contain around 130,000 clones, 75% to 85% of them singletons. What was sequenced was PBMCs. All receptors come from a man aged 18 to 29 in good health and CMV-seronegative.

The gene calls are TRBV5-1 and TRBJ2-3, with D hard to call. The CDR3 runs 13 residues. V dropped 4 bases and J dropped 9 bases, with 15 bases sitting between them. Germline values: CDR1 SGHRS, CDR2 YFSETQ. This CDR3 is CASSQEQSFTQYF. CDR3 sequence (DNA): TGCGCCAGCAGCCAAGAACAGAGTTTCACGCAGTATTTT.

DNA for the CDR3: TGTGCCAGCTCCCGGGACAGGGGTCCCCAGGGTAATCAGCCCCAGCATTTT. Translation gives CASSRDRGPQGNQPQHF. This chain connects TRBV18 to TRBJ1-5; 10 bases align to TRBD1. V lost 6 bases, J lost 4 bases, and 12 bases stayed unmatched. The CDR3 has 17 residues. CDR1 is KGHSH and CDR2 is LQKENI in the germline V gene.

The V call is TRBV27, the J call TRBJ1-1; TRBD1 matches 7 bases. This CDR3 comprises 16 residues. Germline V gene data show CDR1 as MNHEY and CDR2 as SMNVEV (reference sequence). V gave up 3 bases and J gave up 0 bases; unmatched junction bases: 7. The CDR3 DNA reads TGTGCCAGCAGTTTCTTTCACAGGGGAGTGAACACTGAAGCTTTCTTT. It is translated as CASSFFHRGVNTEAFF.

This clone was picked up one time. The gene calls are TRBV19 and TRBJ1-3; D possibly corresponds to TRBD1 (5 bases). Germline CDR1 LNHDA, CDR2 SQIVND (reference sequence). This CDR3 is 16 amino acids long. Trimming pared 7 bases from V and 2 bases from J, leaving 18 bases between. The CDR3 DNA reads TGTGCCAGTACCCGCGGGGCAGGGCAAGCTGGAAACACCATATATTTT. Encoded protein: CASTRGAGQAGNTIYF.

For the CDR3, the DNA is TGTGCCAGCAGTAATAACTGGCAAGAGACCCAGTACTTC. This encodes CASSNNWQETQYF. The rearrangement uses TRBV6-1 and TRBJ2-5; no clear D gene. The CDR3 has 13 amino acids. CDR1 is MNHNS and CDR2 is SASEGT in the germline V gene. V was clipped by 5 bases and J by 2 bases, with 9 bases between them.

This clone appeared a few times. The V and J genes are TRBV27 and TRBJ2-1; 13 nucleotides match TRBD2. Germline lookup yields CDR1 MNHEY and CDR2 SMNVEV (reference sequence). Trimming took 8 bases from V and 3 from J; bases not matched to a gene: 4. This CDR3 contains 15 residues. The CDR3 nucleotides are TGTGCCAGCGCCGGGACTAGCGGGAACTACAATGAGCAGTTCTTC. Protein: CASAGTSGNYNEQFF.

This chain uses TRBV2 with TRBJ2-1; 11 positions match TRBD2. J was trimmed by 6 bases and V by 2 bases; bases with no gene match: 9. This CDR3 is built from 17 residues. Germline V lookup: CDR1 SNHLY, CDR2 FYNNEI. CDR3 amino acids: CASSEQIAGGVGNEQFF. CDR3 nucleotide sequence: TGTGCCAGCAGTGAACAAATAGCGGGAGGGGTGGGCAATGAGCAGTTCTTC.

This clone was picked up a small number of times. This sequence joins TRBV7-3 and TRBJ2-2; D might be TRBD1 (6 bases). CDR1 and CDR2 from the germline V gene are SGHTA and FQGTGA. CDR3 length equals 15 residues. V lost 5 bases and J 0 bases, leaving 10 bases between the germline ends. The CDR3: CASSQTGANTGELFF. CDR3 nucleotides: TGTGCCAGCAGCCAGACAGGAGCGAACACCGGGGAGCTGTTTTTT. Full variable domain (missing parts from reference TRBV7-3 and TRBJ2-2): GAGVSQTPSNKVTEKGKYVELRCDPISGHTALYWYRQSLGQGPEFLIYFQGTGAADDSGLPNDRFFAVRPEGSVSTLKIQRTERGDSAVYLCASSQTGANTGELFFGEGSRLTVL.

This clone was recorded once. The chain joins TRBV6-5 to TRBJ1-6; D is unresolved. V gave up 0 bases and J gave up 5 bases, with 2 bases separating them. Germline V lookup: CDR1 MNHEY, CDR2 SVGAGI. The length of the CDR3 is 13 residues. Here the CDR3 reads CASSYSNNSPLHF. The DNA for the CDR3 is TGTGCCAGCAGTTACTCTAATAATTCACCCCTCCACTTT.

This chain connects TRBV6-1 to TRBJ1-6; 8 nucleotides align to TRBD1. Looked up from germline, CDR1 is MNHNS and CDR2 is SASEGT. V gave up 4 bases and J gave up 10 bases; unmatched junction bases: 9. The CDR3 contains 15 residues. CDR3 region: CASSGRDRIGSPLHF. CDR3 bases: TGTGCCAGCAGTGGCCGGGACAGGATCGGGTCACCCCTCCACTTT.

This sequence joins TRBV5-4 and TRBJ1-4; 11 bases align to TRBD1. V dropped 4 bases and J dropped 6; count of bases not matched to a gene: 8. Germline CDR1 and CDR2: SGHNT and YYREEE (reference sequence). There are 16 residues in the CDR3. The DNA of the CDR3 is TGTGCCAGCAGCCTGAGACCGGGACAGGGGGATGAAAAACTGTTTTTT. Translation: CASSLRPGQGDEKLFF.

The chain combines TRBV19 with TRBJ2-4; D may be TRBD1 (6 bases). The CDR3 spans 18 residues. The V gene's germline CDR1 is LNHDA and CDR2 SQIVND (reference sequence). The V and J ends lost 1 base and 0 bases respectively, with 16 bases between them. This CDR3 is CASSIVDWAGEAKNIQYF. The CDR3 coding sequence is TGTGCCAGTAGTATAGTCGATTGGGCAGGGGAAGCCAAAAACATTCAGTACTTC.

The chain has TRBV29-1 and TRBJ2-7; D unresolved. Trimming shortened V by 0 bases and J by 4 bases, and 4 bases separated the two germline ends. CDR1 and CDR2 from the germline V gene are SQVTM and ANQGSEA. The CDR3 sequence is 11 residues long. The CDR3 is CSVEDSYEQYF. Here the CDR3 DNA reads TGCAGCGTTGAAGATTCGTACGAGCAGTACTTC.

On this clone: The limits of the CDR3 on the DNA are not certain, so only TCRdb's listed CDR3 is given. The chain joins TRBV6-6 to TRBJ1-2; the table names TRBD1, a call not compared with the DNA. Per the germline V gene, CDR1 is MNHNY and CDR2 is SVGAGI (reference sequence). The length of the CDR3 is 15 amino acids, counting both ends. CDR3 amino acids: CASSTSDRESGGYTF.

The genes are TRBV9 and TRBJ2-5; 11 positions agree with TRBD1. The V gene's germline CDR1 is SGDLS and CDR2 YYNGEE. With 2 bases clipped from V and 3 bases from J, the junction kept 9 bases outside the gene matches. The CDR3 runs to 17 residues. CDR3 DNA sequence: TGTGCCAGCAGCGTCTTTAGCCCGGGACAGGGGGAAGAGACCCAGTACTTC. This translates into CASSVFSPGQGEETQYF.

DNA for the CDR3: TGTGCCAGCAGCCGATCGGGGCTAGCGCAAGAGACCCAGTACTTC. Translation gives CASSRSGLAQETQYF. The chain links TRBV9 to TRBJ2-5, with D possibly TRBD2 on 6 matching bases. The V gene lost 4 bases and the J gene lost 2 bases, with 15 bases spanning the gap. There are 15 residues in the CDR3. CDR1 is SGDLS and CDR2 is YYNGEE in the germline V gene.

V gene TRBV19 combines with J gene TRBJ1-1, with D hard to call. There are 12 residues in the CDR3. Deletions cut 10 bases from V and 5 bases from J, with 14 bases between. From germline, CDR1 is LNHDA and CDR2 SQIVND (reference sequence). Here the CDR3 reads CATRSGRTEAFF. As DNA, the CDR3 is TGTGCCACCCGATCCGGTCGGACTGAAGCTTTCTTT. The full variable domain, completed using reference TRBV19 and TRBJ1-1, is DGGITQSPKYLFRKEGQNVTLSCEQNLNHDAMYWYRQDPGQGLRLIYYSQIVNDFQKGDIAEGYSVSREKKESFPLTVTSAQKNPTAFYLCATRSGRTEAFFGQGTRLTVV.

V usage is TRBV6-1 and J usage is TRBJ2-3, with TRBD2 matching 7 bases. Unmatched junction bases numbered 8, after V lost 7 bases and J lost 4 bases. Germline values: CDR1 MNHNS, CDR2 SASEGT. This CDR3 spans 14 amino acids. The CDR3 is CASTSGKDADTQYF. CDR3 coding DNA: TGTGCCAGCACGAGCGGGAAGGACGCAGATACGCAGTATTTT.

The rearrangement uses TRBV11-1 and TRBJ1-1; the D gene is possibly TRBD1 (5 bases). In germline, CDR1 is SGHAT, CDR2 FQDESV (reference sequence). This CDR3 is 14 amino acids long. The ends were cut back, 4 bases at V and 1 base at J, with 10 bases in the middle. The CDR3 sequence is CASSSQGRNTEAFF. DNA of the CDR3: TGTGCCAGCAGCTCTCAGGGTCGGAACACTGAAGCTTTCTTT. Full variable domain (rest looked up from reference TRBV11-1 and TRBJ1-1): EAEVAQSPRYKITEKSQAVAFWCDPISGHATLYWYRQILGQGPELLVQFQDESVVDDSQLPKDRFSAERLKGVDSTLKIQPAELGDSAMYLCASSSQGRNTEAFFGQGTRLTVV.

The V and J genes are TRBV29-1 and TRBJ1-1; 9 positions agree with TRBD1. Per germline, CDR1 SQVTM and CDR2 ANQGSEA. The CDR3 loop spans 16 amino acids. V trimming: 5 bases; J trimming: 0 bases; junction bases outside the gene matches: 10. CDR3 in DNA: TGCAGCGTTACTACAGGGGGCGTAGGCATGAACACTGAAGCTTTCTTT. Translation gives CSVTTGGVGMNTEAFF.

The J gene is TRBJ2-3, the V gene TRBV11-2, with 8 bases lining up with TRBD1. Losses at the gene ends were 1 base for V and 4 bases for J; bases not matched to a gene: 7. The CDR3 consists of 16 residues. CDR1 is SGHAT, CDR2 FQNNGV, per germline. The CDR3 DNA reads as TGTGCCAGCAGCTTAGGAGTGACAGGGGCCCCAGATACGCAGTATTTT. Its protein product is CASSLGVTGAPDTQYF.

CDR3 region: CASSRDRRGYEQYF. CDR3 DNA sequence: TGTGCCAGCAGCCGGGACAGGCGAGGGTACGAGCAGTACTTC. J is TRBJ2-7 and V is TRBV14, with TRBD1 identical over 8 bases. CDR1 is SGHDN and CDR2 is FVKESK in the germline V gene. With 4 bases clipped from V and 4 bases from J, the junction kept 6 bases outside the gene matches. There are 14 residues in the CDR3.

The chain employs TRBV6-5 and TRBJ2-7, with a weak D call TRBD2 (6 bases). The CDR3 consists of 15 residues. With 7 bases removed from V and 4 bases from J, the gap between germline ends came to 20 bases. Looked up from germline, CDR1 is MNHEY and CDR2 is SVGAGI. DNA for the CDR3: TGTGCCAGCACCCTACTGGGAGGACCAACTTACGAGCAGTACTTC. Translating it yields CASTLLGGPTYEQYF.

This rearrangement joins TRBV9 to TRBJ2-2, with D tentatively TRBD2 (6 bases). With 6 bases removed from V and 0 bases from J, the gap between germline ends came to 15 bases. CDR3 size: 16 residues. Germline lookup yields CDR1 SGDLS and CDR2 YYNGEE. In nucleotides, the CDR3 is TGTGCCAGCAATGGGGAGCGGGCCACGAACACCGGGGAGCTGTTTTTT. The encoded protein is CASNGERATNTGELFF.

The DNA of the CDR3 is TGTGCCAGCAGTTTACAGGGACACTACGAGCAGTACTTC. Its translation: CASSLQGHYEQYF. J is TRBJ2-5 and V is TRBV6-6, with D possibly matching TRBD1 (6 bases). The DNA end favors TRBJ2-7, so the J call may be wrong. The length of the CDR3 is 13 residues. Germline CDR1 reads MNHNY; CDR2 reads SVGAGI (reference sequence).

This sequence joins TRBV7-2 and TRBJ1-5; 7 positions match TRBD1. J was trimmed by 3 bases and V by 5 bases; bases with no gene match: 7. The V gene's germline CDR1 is SGHTA and CDR2 FQGNSA. CDR3 length: 15 residues. CDR3 region: CASSEAGQTNQPQHF. The CDR3 DNA reads as TGTGCCAGCAGCGAGGCGGGACAGACCAATCAGCCCCAGCATTTT.